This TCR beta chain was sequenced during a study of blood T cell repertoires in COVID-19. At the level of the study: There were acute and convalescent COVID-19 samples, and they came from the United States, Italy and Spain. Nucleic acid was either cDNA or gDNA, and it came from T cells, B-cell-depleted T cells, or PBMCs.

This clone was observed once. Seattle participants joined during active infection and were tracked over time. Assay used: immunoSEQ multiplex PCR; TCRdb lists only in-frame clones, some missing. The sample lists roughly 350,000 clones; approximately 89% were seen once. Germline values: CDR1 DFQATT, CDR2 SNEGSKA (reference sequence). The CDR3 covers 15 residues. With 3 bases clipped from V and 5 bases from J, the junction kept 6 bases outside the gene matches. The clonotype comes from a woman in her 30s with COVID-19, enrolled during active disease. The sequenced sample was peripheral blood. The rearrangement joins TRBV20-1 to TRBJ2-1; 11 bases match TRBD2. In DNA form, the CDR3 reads TGCAGTGCTAGTATGGGGACTAGCGGACACAATGAGCAGTTCTTC. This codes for CSASMGTSGHNEQFF.